This T cell receptor (delta chain) stems from a study of Vδ1+ human thymocytes. Study findings and constraints: Thymic TRG and TRD repertoires appeared highly polyclonal. Despite high sort purity, roughly 20% of thymic T cell receptor delta sequences were Vdelta2.

This CDR3 spans 23 amino acids. The junction had 24 bases not matched to a gene; V was cut back by 2 bases and J by 0 bases. Germline CDR1 is TSWWSYY and CDR2 is QGS. Sorted Vdelta1+ thymocytes were roughly 96% to 99.6% pure. Extracted RNA was reverse transcribed into cDNA. The CDR3 regions were amplified by multiplex PCR from V-gene primers to a constant-region primer. TCRdb reran clone calling via CATT on the multiplex PCR reads. The sample records some 55,000 delta-chain clones, more than 15% being singletons. Only a few counts were recorded for this clone. Antigen unknown. The sequence derives from a boy younger than two who had congenital heart surgery. The sequencing sample was made of Vdelta1+ gamma-delta thymocytes from the thymus. Subset given: FACS-sorted CD3+ TCRalphabeta- TCRVdelta1+ TCRVdelta2- thymocytes. This chain joins TRDV1 and TRDJ1; the match to TRDD3 covers 10 bases. The CDR3 sequence: CALGENGSGGYGRATSYTDKLIF. Written as DNA, the CDR3 is TGTGCTCTTGGGGAAAACGGCTCTGGGGGATATGGACGCGCGACCTCGTACACCGATAAACTCATCTTT.